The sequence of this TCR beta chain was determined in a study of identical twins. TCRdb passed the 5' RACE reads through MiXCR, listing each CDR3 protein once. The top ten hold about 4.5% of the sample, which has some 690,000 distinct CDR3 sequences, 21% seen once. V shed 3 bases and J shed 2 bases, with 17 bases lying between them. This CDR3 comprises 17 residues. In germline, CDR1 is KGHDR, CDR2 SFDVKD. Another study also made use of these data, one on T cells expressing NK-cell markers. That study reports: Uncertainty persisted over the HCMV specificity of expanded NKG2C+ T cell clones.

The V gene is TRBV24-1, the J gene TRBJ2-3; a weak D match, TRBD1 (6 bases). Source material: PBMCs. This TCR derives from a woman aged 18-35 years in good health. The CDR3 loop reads CATSDGGPWTYTDTQYF. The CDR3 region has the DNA TGTGCCACCAGTGATGGGGGCCCTTGGACCTACACAGATACGCAGTATTTT.